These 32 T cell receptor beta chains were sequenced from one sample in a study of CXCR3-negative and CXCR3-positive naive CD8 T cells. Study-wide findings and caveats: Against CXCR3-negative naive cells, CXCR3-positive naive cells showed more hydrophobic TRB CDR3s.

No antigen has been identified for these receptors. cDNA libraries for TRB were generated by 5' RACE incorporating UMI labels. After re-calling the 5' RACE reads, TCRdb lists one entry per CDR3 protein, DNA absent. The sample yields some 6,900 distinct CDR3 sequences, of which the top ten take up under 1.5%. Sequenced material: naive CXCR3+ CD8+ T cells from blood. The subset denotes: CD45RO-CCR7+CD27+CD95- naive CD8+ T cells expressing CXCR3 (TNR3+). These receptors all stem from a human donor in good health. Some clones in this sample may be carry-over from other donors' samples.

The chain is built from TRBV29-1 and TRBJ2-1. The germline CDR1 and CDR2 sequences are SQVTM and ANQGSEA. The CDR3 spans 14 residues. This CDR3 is CSVLGKVSYNEQFF.

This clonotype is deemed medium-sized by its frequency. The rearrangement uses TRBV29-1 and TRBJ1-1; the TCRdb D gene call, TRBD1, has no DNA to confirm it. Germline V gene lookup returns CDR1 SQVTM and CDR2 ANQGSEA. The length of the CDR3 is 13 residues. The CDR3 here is CSVDRGQKTEAFF.

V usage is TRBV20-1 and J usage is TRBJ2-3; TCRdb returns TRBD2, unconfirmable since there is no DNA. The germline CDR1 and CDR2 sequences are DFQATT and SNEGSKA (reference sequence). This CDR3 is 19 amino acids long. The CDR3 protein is CSASWVQLAGLTSTDTQYF.

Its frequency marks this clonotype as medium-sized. CDR3 in amino acids: CASSDLGGNEQFF. The genes are TRBV10-1 and TRBJ2-1; TCRdb designates TRBD1, a call that cannot be tested without DNA. Germline V gene lookup returns CDR1 WNHNN and CDR2 SYGVQD (reference sequence). The CDR3 consists of 13 residues.

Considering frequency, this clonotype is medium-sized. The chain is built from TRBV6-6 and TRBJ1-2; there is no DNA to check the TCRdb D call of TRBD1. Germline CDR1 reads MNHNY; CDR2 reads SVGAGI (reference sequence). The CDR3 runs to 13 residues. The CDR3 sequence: CASSYDRVYGYTF.

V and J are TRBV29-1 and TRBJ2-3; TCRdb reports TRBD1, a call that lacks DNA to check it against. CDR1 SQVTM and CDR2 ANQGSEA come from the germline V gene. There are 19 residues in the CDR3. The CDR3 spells CSVEGPLRDIPFNTDTQYF.

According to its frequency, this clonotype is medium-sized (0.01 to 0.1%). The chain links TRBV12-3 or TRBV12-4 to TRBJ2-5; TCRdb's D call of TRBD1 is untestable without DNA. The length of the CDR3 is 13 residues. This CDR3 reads CASSFRDRETQYF.

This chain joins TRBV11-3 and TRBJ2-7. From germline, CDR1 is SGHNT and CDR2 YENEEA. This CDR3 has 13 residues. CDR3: CASSLDLGYEQYF.

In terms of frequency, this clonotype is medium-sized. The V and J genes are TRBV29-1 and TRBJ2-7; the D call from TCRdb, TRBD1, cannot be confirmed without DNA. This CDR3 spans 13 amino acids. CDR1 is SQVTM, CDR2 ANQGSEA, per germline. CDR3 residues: CSVAGTGGYEQYF.

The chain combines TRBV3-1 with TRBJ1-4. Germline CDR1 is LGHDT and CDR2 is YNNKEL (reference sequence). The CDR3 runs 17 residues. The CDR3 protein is CASSHKKRANSGEKLFF.

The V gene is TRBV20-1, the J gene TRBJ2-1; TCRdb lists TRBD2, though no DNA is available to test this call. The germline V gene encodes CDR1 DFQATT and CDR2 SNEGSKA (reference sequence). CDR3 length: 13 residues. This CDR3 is CSARRTDYNEQFF.

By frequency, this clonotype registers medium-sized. CDR3 sequence reads: CASRRQGVTTEAFF. The rearrangement joins TRBV6-2 or TRBV6-3 to TRBJ1-1; TCRdb outputs TRBD1, but without DNA this stays unchecked. CDR3 size: 14 residues. CDR1 and CDR2 from the germline V gene are MNHEY and SVGEGT.

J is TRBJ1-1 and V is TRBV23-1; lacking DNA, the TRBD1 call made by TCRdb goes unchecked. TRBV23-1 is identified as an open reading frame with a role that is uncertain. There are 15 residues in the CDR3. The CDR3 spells CASSRKQGAYTEAFF.

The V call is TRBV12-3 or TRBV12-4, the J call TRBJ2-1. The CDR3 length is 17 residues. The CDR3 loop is CASSGAGAMSSYNEQFF.

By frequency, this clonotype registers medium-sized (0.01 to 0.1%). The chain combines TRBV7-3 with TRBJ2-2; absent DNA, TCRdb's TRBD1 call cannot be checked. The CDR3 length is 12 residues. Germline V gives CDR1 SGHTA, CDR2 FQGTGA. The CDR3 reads CASRGVTGELFF.

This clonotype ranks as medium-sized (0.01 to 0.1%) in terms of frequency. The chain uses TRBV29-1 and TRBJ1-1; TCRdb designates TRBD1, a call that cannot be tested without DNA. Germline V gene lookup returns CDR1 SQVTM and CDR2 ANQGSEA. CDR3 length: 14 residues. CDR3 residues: CSASFQGGFTEAFF.

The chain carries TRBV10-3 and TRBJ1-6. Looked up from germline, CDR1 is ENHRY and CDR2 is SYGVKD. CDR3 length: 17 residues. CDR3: CAISDLRAAGLDSPLHF.

The CDR3 spells CASSMGTGTDTQYF. This chain links TRBV19 with TRBJ2-3; TCRdb reports TRBD1, a call that lacks DNA to check it against. CDR1 LNHDA and CDR2 SQIVND come from the germline V gene (reference sequence). The CDR3 contains 14 residues.

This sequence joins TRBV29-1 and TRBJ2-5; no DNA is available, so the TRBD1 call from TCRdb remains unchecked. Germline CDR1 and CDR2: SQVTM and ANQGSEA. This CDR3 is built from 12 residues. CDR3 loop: CSVEDWGETQYF.

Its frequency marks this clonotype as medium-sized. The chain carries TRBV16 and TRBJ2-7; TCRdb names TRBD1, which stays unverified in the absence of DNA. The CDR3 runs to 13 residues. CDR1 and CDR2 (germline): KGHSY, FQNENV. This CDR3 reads CASSHGQSYEQYF.

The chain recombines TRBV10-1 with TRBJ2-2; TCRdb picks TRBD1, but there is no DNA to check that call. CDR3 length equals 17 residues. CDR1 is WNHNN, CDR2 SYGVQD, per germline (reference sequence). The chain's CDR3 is CASSVSGGWLDTGELFF.

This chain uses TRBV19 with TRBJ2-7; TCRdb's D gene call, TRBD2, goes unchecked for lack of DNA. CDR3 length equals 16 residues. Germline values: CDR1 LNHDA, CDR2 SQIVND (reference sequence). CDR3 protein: CASSSGTSGSTYEQYF.

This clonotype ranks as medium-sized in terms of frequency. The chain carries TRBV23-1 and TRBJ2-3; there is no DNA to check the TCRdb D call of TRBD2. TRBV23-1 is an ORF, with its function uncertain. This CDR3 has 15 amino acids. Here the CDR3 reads CASSRTSGFTDTQYF.

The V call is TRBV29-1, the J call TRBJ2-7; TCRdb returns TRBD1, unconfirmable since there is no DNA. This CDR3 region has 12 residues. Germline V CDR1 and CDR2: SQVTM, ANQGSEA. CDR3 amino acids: CSVETVSYEQYF.

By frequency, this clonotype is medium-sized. This CDR3 is CSARLAVTYEQYF. The J gene is TRBJ2-7, the V gene TRBV20-1; TCRdb names TRBD2, which stays unverified in the absence of DNA. The germline V gene encodes CDR1 DFQATT and CDR2 SNEGSKA (reference sequence). This CDR3 contains 13 residues.

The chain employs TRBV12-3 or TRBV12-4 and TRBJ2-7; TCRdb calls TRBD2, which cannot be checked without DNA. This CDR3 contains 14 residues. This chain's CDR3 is CASSTPFREVQQYF.

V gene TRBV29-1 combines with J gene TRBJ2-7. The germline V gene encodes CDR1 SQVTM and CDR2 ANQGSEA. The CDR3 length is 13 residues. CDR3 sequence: CSVEGQVKYEQYF.

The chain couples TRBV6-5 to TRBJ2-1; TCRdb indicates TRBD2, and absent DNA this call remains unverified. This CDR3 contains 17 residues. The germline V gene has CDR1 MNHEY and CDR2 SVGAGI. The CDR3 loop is CASSPILGLAFYNEQFF.

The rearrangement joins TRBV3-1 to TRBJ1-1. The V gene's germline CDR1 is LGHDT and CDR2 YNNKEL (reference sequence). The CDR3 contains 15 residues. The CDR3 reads CASSQDSSMNTEAFF. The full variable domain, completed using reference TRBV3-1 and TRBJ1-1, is DTAVSQTPKYLVTQMGNDKSIKCEQNLGHDTMYWYKQDSKKFLKIMFSYNNKELIINETVPNRFSPKSPDKAHLNLHINSLELGDSAVYFCASSQDSSMNTEAFFGQGTRLTVV.

This CDR3 is CSARDRWTATNEKLFF. The chain couples TRBV20-1 to TRBJ1-4; as DNA is missing, the TRBD1 call by TCRdb cannot be tested. Germline V gives CDR1 DFQATT, CDR2 SNEGSKA (reference sequence). This CDR3 has 16 residues.

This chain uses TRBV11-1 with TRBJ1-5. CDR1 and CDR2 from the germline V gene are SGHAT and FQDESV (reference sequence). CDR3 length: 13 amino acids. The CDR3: CASSLDSNQPQHF.

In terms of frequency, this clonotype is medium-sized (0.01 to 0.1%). CDR3 region: CASSQAGLADTQYF. The chain recombines TRBV14 with TRBJ2-3. The CDR3 contains 14 residues. Germline-derived CDR1 and CDR2 are SGHDN and FVKESK. The full variable domain, its missing parts supplied by reference TRBV14 and TRBJ2-3, is EAGVTQFPSHSVIEKGQTVTLRCDPISGHDNLYWYRRVMGKEIKFLLHFVKESKQDESGMPNNRFLAERTGGTYSTLKVQPAELEDSGVYFCASSQAGLADTQYFGPGTRLTVL.